Included here is one T cell receptor beta chain sequence, with context. Data came from immunoSEQ multiplex PCR; TCRdb stores just in-frame clones and leaves some out. The table shows about 280,000 clones, with roughly four fifths occurring only once. These data belong to a study of blood T cell repertoires in COVID-19. V was pared by 2 bases and J by 4 bases, with 7 bases between. The CDR3 length is 13 residues. Per the germline V gene, CDR1 is MNHEY and CDR2 is SVGAGI. This sequence was found in a woman in her 50s who had recovered from COVID-19. The chain uses TRBV6-5 and TRBJ2-3; D remains unclear. The sequenced sample was peripheral blood. The DNA of the CDR3 is TGTGCCAGCAGTTACGGTGGAGCAGATACGCAGTATTTT. This translates into CASSYGGADTQYF.